The rows below give T cell receptor beta chains drawn from one sample of a study of blood T cell repertoires in COVID-19. Using immunoSEQ multiplex PCR, the repertoire was profiled, and TCRdb retains in-frame clones only, with some absent. The table records about 270,000 clones, 80% to 95% of them present only once. The sample consisted of peripheral blood. The receptor source for this set is a person between 18 and 35 years old with COVID-19, enrolled during active disease. CDR3s leave out the opening cysteine and the closing phenylalanine or tryptophan.

V: TRBV9; length: 12; CDR3: ASSAREGRDEQY
V: TRBV4-1; length: 12; CDR3: ASSQRSGNQPQH
V: TRBV5-4; length: 16; CDR3: ASSRAVTGLDDVYGYT
V: TRBV19; length: 13; CDR3: ASNPTGTTLNEQF
V: TRBV9; length: 13; CDR3: ASSETGYSGYGYT
V: TRBV24-1; length: 11; CDR3: ATSDPGRRGAF
V: TRBV5-5; length: 14; CDR3: ASSLEGRLAGTEQY
V: TRBV4-3; length: 13; CDR3: ASSQGVAGANVLT
V: TRBV28; length: 13; CDR3: ASSLVPTANSPLH
V: TRBV5-5; length: 14; CDR3: ASSFAPGQPGNTIY
V: TRBV7-8; length: 13; CDR3: ASSIHVGLTDTQY
V: TRBV6-5; length: 12; CDR3: ASILRGTGNEQF
V: TRBV6-2/TRBV6-3; length: 12; CDR3: ASSPQGHGQPQH
V: TRBV19; length: 13; CDR3: ASSPPGSSGNTIY
V: TRBV30; length: 10; CDR3: AWSVKPYEQY
V: TRBV2; length: 11; CDR3: ASSIQGAYEQY
V: TRBV7-8; length: 13; CDR3: ASSPRGAGSYEQY
V: TRBV7-8; length: 13; CDR3: ASSFTPWTSDEQF
V: TRBV27; length: 12; CDR3: ASSLTVGYNEQF
V: TRBV15; length: 14; CDR3: ATSRDRGGAGYGYT
V: TRBV12-3/TRBV12-4; length: 11; CDR3: ASTNRAQETQY
V: TRBV3-1/TRBV3-2; length: 13; CDR3: ASSQDSGVVYGYT
V: TRBV2; length: 9; CDR3: ASRLLDEQF
V: TRBV2; length: 10; CDR3: ASSGGDQPQH
V: TRBV5-1; length: 11; CDR3: ASTGTSSYEQY
V: TRBV13; length: 14; CDR3: ASSLAGTGPNEKLF
V: TRBV5-4; length: 14; CDR3: ASSLVVGGRTDTQY
V: TRBV27; length: 12; CDR3: ASSLSGVNQPQH
V: TRBV5-6; length: 13; CDR3: ASIGSGRITDTQY
V: TRBV6-4; length: 12; CDR3: ASSDGPGADTQY
V: TRBV5-1; length: 16; CDR3: ASGTRRSSPSSYNEQF
V: TRBV7-8; length: 10; CDR3: ASSLNSYEQY
V: TRBV30; length: 12; CDR3: AWSAGLSTGELF
V: TRBV2; length: 11; CDR3: ASRGGSLVEQY
V: TRBV5-6; length: 12; CDR3: ASSFDYMNTEAF
V: TRBV6-6; length: 16; CDR3: ASSPGLAGQGSYNEQF
V: TRBV24-1; length: 12; CDR3: ATSDVLANYGYT
V: TRBV5-7; length: 14; CDR3: ASSIGNLGRSTEAF
V: TRBV29-1; length: 13; CDR3: SVEKRSSMNTEAF
V: TRBV13; length: 13; CDR3: ASSLGQNPNYGYT
V: TRBV19; length: 12; CDR3: ASSIQGADYGYT
V: TRBV9; length: 14; CDR3: ASSVGDSSGTDTQY
V: TRBV29-1; length: 11; CDR3: SVERTLNTEAF
V: TRBV6-9; length: 13; CDR3: ASSYIAGGSGEQY
V: TRBV6-1; length: 12; CDR3: ASSEYSIIYEQY